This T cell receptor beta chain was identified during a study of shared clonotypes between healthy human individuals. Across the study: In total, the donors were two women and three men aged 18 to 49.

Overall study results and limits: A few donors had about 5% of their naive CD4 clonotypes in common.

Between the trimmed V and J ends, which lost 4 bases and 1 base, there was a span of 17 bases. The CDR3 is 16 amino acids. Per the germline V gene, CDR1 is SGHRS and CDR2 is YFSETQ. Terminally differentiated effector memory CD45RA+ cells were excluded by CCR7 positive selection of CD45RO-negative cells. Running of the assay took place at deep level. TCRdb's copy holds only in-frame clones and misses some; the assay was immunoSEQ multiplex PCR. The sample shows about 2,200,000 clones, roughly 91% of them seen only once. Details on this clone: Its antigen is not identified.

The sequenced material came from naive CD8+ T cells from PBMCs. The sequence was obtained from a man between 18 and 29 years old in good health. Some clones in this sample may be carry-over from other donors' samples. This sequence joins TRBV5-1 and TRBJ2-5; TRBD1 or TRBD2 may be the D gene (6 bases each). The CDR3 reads CASSPGIRGLQETQYF. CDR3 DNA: TGCGCCAGCAGCCCAGGGATCCGGGGGCTCCAAGAGACCCAGTACTTC. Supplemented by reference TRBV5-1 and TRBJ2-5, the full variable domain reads KAGVTQTPRYLIKTRGQQVTLSCSPISGHRSVSWYQQTPGQGLQFLFEYFSETQRNKGNFPGRFSGRQFSNSRSEMNVSTLELGDSALYLCASSPGIRGLQETQYFGPGTRLLVL.